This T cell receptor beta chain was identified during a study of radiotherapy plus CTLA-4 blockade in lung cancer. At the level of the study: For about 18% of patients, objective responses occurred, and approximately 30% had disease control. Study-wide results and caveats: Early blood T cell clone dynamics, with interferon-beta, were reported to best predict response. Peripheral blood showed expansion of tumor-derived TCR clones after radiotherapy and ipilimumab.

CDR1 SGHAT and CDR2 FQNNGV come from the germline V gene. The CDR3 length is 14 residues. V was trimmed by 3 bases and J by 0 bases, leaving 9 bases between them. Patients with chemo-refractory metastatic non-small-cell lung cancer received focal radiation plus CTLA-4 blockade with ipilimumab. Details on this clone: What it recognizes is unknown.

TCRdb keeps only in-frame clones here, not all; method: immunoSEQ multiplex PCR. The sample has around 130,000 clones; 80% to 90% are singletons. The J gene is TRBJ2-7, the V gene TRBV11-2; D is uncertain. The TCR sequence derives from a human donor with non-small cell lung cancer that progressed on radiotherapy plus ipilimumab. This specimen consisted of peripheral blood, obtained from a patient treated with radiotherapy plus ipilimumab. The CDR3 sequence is CASSLKTPSYEQYF. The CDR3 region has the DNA TGTGCCAGCAGCTTGAAGACTCCCTCCTACGAGCAGTACTTC.